The 23 T cell receptor beta chains below were found in one sample sequenced in a study of a mutant IDH1 vaccine in newly diagnosed glioma. The time point here: week 5, during vaccination. In the vaccine, a single dose held 300 ug of the mutant IDH1 20-mer peptide, along with topical imiquimod. Method: immunoSEQ multiplex PCR; TCRdb's copy keeps in-frame clones and lacks some. The sample contains tens of thousands of clones, about three quarters of which appear only once. Their cognate antigens are unknown. This material consisted of PBMCs, taken from a glioma patient whose treatment included an IDH1 peptide vaccine. The receptors here all came from a man aged 45-60 years with glioma.

This clone has at least ten counts. The chain combines TRBV5-1 with TRBJ1-3; no definite D call. Looked up from germline, CDR1 is SGHRS and CDR2 is YFSETQ. Between the trimmed V and J ends, which lost 3 bases and 10 bases, there was a span of 11 bases. The CDR3 runs 12 residues. CDR3 sequence reads: CASSSTMGTIYF. The CDR3 DNA is TGCGCCAGCAGCTCGACCATGGGTACCATATATTTT.

The genes are TRBV7-2 and TRBJ1-1, with D maybe TRBD1 (5 bases). The CDR3 runs to 14 residues. The ends were cut back, 5 bases at V and 3 bases at J, with 13 bases in the middle. CDR1 is SGHTA and CDR2 is FQGNSA in the germline V gene. CDR3 residues: CASSPPGRYTEAFF. CDR3 DNA sequence: TGTGCCAGCAGCCCGCCGGGACGGTACACTGAAGCTTTCTTT.

V is TRBV6-6 and J is TRBJ2-2, with D possibly being TRBD1 (6 bases). The germline V and J ends were trimmed by 2 bases and 2 bases, with 9 bases remaining between them. CDR3 length: 15 residues. Germline V gene data show CDR1 as MNHNY and CDR2 as SVGAGI (reference sequence). CDR3 bases: TGTGCCAGCAGTTACCCAGGGGAAAACACCGGGGAGCTGTTTTTT. Translated: CASSYPGENTGELFF.

A few counts support this clone. The chain uses TRBV29-1 and TRBJ1-1; a weak D match, TRBD1 (6 bases). CDR3 length: 11 residues. The V gene lost 4 bases and the J gene lost 7 bases, with 10 bases spanning the gap. Germline-derived CDR1 and CDR2 are SQVTM and ANQGSEA. The CDR3 DNA reads as TGCAGCGTTGTAACAGGGATTGAAGCTTTCTTT. As protein: CSVVTGIEAFF.

The chain has TRBV11-2 and TRBJ2-7; possible D gene TRBD2, 7 bases. The CDR3 totals 14 residues. Trimming cost V 5 bases and J 4 bases, with 15 bases left between them. The V gene's germline CDR1 is SGHAT and CDR2 FQNNGV. This chain's CDR3 is CASSAAGAGYEQYF. CDR3 nucleotides: TGTGCCAGCAGCGCTGCGGGGGCTGGGTACGAGCAGTACTTC.

This chain joins TRBV11-2 and TRBJ1-2, with D perhaps matching TRBD1 (6 bases). Germline CDR1 is SGHAT and CDR2 is FQNNGV. The ends were cut back, 2 bases at V and 5 bases at J, with 15 bases in the middle. The CDR3 totals 15 residues. This CDR3 reads CASSLTRTDKYGYTF. The CDR3 DNA sequence: TGTGCCAGCAGCTTAACGAGGACAGACAAATATGGCTACACCTTC.

Written as DNA, the CDR3 is TGTGCCAGTAGTATTACAGGATATAGCAATCAGCCCCAGCATTTT. Translation gives CASSITGYSNQPQHF. The chain has TRBV19 and TRBJ1-5; D is perhaps TRBD1 (5 bases). This CDR3 region has 15 residues. Germline V gene data show CDR1 as LNHDA and CDR2 as SQIVND (reference sequence). Trimming left V 3 bases short and J 0 bases short, with 9 bases between.

The chain is built from TRBV4-2 and TRBJ1-2, with D possibly TRBD1 on 5 matching bases. The CDR3 covers 14 residues. Trimming shortened V by 2 bases and J by 11 bases, and 18 bases separated the two germline ends. Germline values: CDR1 LGHNA, CDR2 YNFKEQ. The CDR3 protein is CASSQPEGVIRYTF. In nucleotides, the CDR3 is TGTGCCAGCAGCCAACCTGAAGGGGTAATCCGTTACACCTTC.

Comment on this clone: An end of the junction does not agree with germline; a read error may underlie this. The rearrangement joins TRBV9 to TRBJ2-5; 11 bases map to TRBD2. CDR1 SGDLS and CDR2 YYNGEE come from the germline V gene. The CDR3 is made up of 14 amino acids. The CDR3 loop reads CASSVGLAEDTQYF. For the CDR3, the DNA is TGTGCCAGCAGCGTGGGACTAGCGGAAGACACCCAGTACTTC.

The rearrangement joins TRBV4-1 to TRBJ1-6; TRBD1 might be the D (5 bases). V was cut by 2 bases and J by 5 bases, with 10 bases left in between. Germline V gene lookup returns CDR1 MGHRA and CDR2 YSYEKL. The CDR3 covers 15 residues. The CDR3, as DNA: TGCGCCAGCAGCCAATGGGACGGAGATAATTCACCCCTCCACTTT. Its translation: CASSQWDGDNSPLHF.

The CDR3 region has the DNA TGTGCCAGCAGCCCAACTACAGGGGCCTCCTACGAGCAGTACTTC. This gives the protein CASSPTTGASYEQYF. The chain combines TRBV7-9 with TRBJ2-7, with TRBD1 identical over 7 bases. The CDR3 loop spans 15 amino acids. The germline V gene encodes CDR1 SEHNR and CDR2 FQNEAQ (reference sequence). V lost 5 bases and J lost 0; bases outside the gene matches: 7.

This clone was seen a handful of times. This chain links TRBV30 with TRBJ2-2; no firm D call. V was pared by 7 bases and J by 3 bases, with 12 bases between. CDR1 and CDR2 (germline): GTSNPN, SVGIG (reference sequence). The CDR3 runs to 13 residues. The CDR3 reads CASSGSHTGELFF. The CDR3 nucleotides are TGTGCCTCATCCGGGTCGCACACCGGGGAGCTGTTTTTT.

V is TRBV5-5 and J is TRBJ2-5; maybe TRBD2 (7 bases). V lost 4 bases, J lost 2 bases, and 15 bases lay in between. Per germline, CDR1 SGHKS and CDR2 YYEKEE (reference sequence). CDR3 length: 15 amino acids. CDR3 in amino acids: CASSRRGGGQETQYF. The CDR3 coding sequence is TGTGCCAGCAGCCGCCGGGGAGGGGGGCAAGAGACCCAGTACTTC.

This clone has just a few counts. The chain combines TRBV15 with TRBJ2-7, with D maybe TRBD2 (6 bases). CDR1 is LNHNV and CDR2 is YYDKDF in the germline V gene (reference sequence). The length of the CDR3 is 16 residues. Trimming left V 0 bases short and J 6 bases short, with 18 bases between. CDR3 loop: CATSRDELGLQSEQYF. CDR3 coding DNA: TGTGCCACCAGCAGAGATGAGTTGGGACTCCAATCCGAGCAGTACTTC.

The V gene is TRBV5-1, the J gene TRBJ1-4; TRBD1 agrees at 8 bases. With 4 bases clipped from V and 7 bases from J, the junction kept 12 bases outside the gene matches. Germline CDR1 reads SGHRS; CDR2 reads YFSETQ. The CDR3 is made up of 16 amino acids. The CDR3 sequence: CASSRARDRRSEKLFF. CDR3 coding DNA: TGCGCCAGCAGCCGGGCCCGGGACAGGCGAAGTGAAAAACTGTTTTTT.

J is TRBJ1-1 and V is TRBV6-1, with D unclear. The CDR3 is 12 amino acids. Germline CDR1 MNHNS, CDR2 SASEGT. V lost 0 bases, J lost 6 bases, and 5 bases lay in between. CDR3 nucleotides: TGTGCCAGCAGTGAAGCCCGAGCTGAAGCTTTCTTT. Translation gives CASSEARAEAFF.

J is TRBJ1-6 and V is TRBV6-5; 9 bases align to TRBD1. This CDR3 spans 15 amino acids. Germline V lookup: CDR1 MNHEY, CDR2 SVGAGI. The V and J ends lost 2 bases and 9 bases, in that order; junction bases with no gene match: 5. CDR3 sequence: CASSYEDRGGSPLHF. The DNA for the CDR3 is TGTGCCAGCAGTTACGAGGACAGGGGTGGTTCACCCCTCCACTTT.

The chain employs TRBV7-9 and TRBJ2-5; D unclear. Germline CDR1 reads SEHNR; CDR2 reads FQNEAQ (reference sequence). V gave up 7 bases and J gave up 2 bases, with 14 bases separating them. CDR3 length: 14 amino acids. The CDR3 nucleotides are TGTGCCAGCATGCATCTCGATCGACAAGAGACCCAGTACTTC. Translating it yields CASMHLDRQETQYF.

The CDR3 region has the DNA TGTGCTTCGGGGGGCCAAGAGACCCAGTACTTC. Its protein product is CASGGQETQYF. The chain employs TRBV4-2 and TRBJ2-5, with 7 nucleotides matching TRBD2. The germline gives CDR1 LGHNA, CDR2 YNFKEQ. The CDR3 spans 11 residues.

The chain is built from TRBV19 and TRBJ1-2; the D is unclear. Germline CDR1 is LNHDA and CDR2 is SQIVND (reference sequence). Trimming pared 6 bases from V and 0 bases from J, leaving 14 bases between. This CDR3 spans 15 amino acids. The CDR3, as DNA: TGTGCCAGTAGGCGAACCGGGGTTCCTAACTATGGCTACACCTTC. Its protein product is CASRRTGVPNYGYTF.

J is TRBJ2-5 and V is TRBV18; D perhaps matches TRBD2 (7 bases). Germline CDR1 KGHSH, CDR2 LQKENI. The CDR3 runs to 15 residues. V lost 1 base to trimming and J lost 5 bases, with 14 bases between them. This chain's CDR3 is CASSPLPRGGETQYF. The CDR3 nucleotides read TGTGCCAGCTCACCACTCCCCAGGGGAGGGGAGACCCAGTACTTC.

V is TRBV2 and J is TRBJ1-1, with D unclear. V lost 5 bases, J lost 5 bases, and 18 bases lay in between. The CDR3 contains 15 residues. CDR1 is SNHLY and CDR2 is FYNNEI in the germline V gene. CDR3 amino acids: CASSPGSGSGTEAFF. Here the CDR3 DNA reads TGTGCCAGCAGTCCCGGGTCCGGCTCGGGGACTGAAGCTTTCTTT.

The V call is TRBV18, the J call TRBJ1-1, with TRBD1 matching 7 bases. Trimming took 6 bases from V and 0 from J; bases not matched to a gene: 7. The length of the CDR3 is 15 residues. Germline V CDR1 and CDR2: KGHSH, LQKENI. In DNA form, the CDR3 reads TGTGCCAGCTCTCTCCGGGACAGTTTGAACACTGAAGCTTTCTTT. The encoded protein is CASSLRDSLNTEAFF.